This is a list of T cell receptor beta chains from one sample in a study of spatial heterogeneity in lung cancer. TCRdb reprocessed the 5' RACE reads via MiXCR and lists one record per CDR3 protein. The data show approximately 20,000 distinct CDR3 sequences, with approximately 4.6% seen just once and about 7.7% held by the top ten. The material sequenced was PBMCs, taken at surgery. Every receptor here comes from a male donor with early-stage non-small cell lung cancer. Each CDR3 is given with its conserved first and last residue. A D gene is named only where the DNA matches it firmly. Only part of the rows carry a size: once, few, many, or a class if the clone is expanded.

many	TRBV7-2	TRBD2	TRBJ2-3	15	CASRTAGGGSDTQYF	TGTGCCAGCAGAACGGCGGGAGGGGGATCAGATACGCAGTATTTT
many	TRBV24-1	NA	TRBJ2-2	13	CATSDRLWGELFF	TGTGCCACCAGTGATCGTCTTTGGGGGGAGCTGTTTTTT
few	TRBV7-9	NA	TRBJ1-4	15	CASSMGEAGAEKLFF	TGTGCCAGCAGCATGGGGGAGGCAGGGGCTGAAAAACTGTTTTTT
many	TRBV11-1	NA	TRBJ1-3	16	CASSLLSGSSGNTIYF	TGTGCCAGCAGCTTACTATCAGGCTCCTCTGGAAACACCATATATTTT
many	TRBV7-9	NA	TRBJ2-7	17	CASSSPPGAGNTYEQYF	TGTGCCAGCAGCTCGCCTCCGGGGGCAGGGAATACCTACGAGCAGTACTTC
many	TRBV20-1	TRBD2	TRBJ2-7	13	CSASRAGSYEQYF	TGCAGTGCTAGTCGAGCGGGATCTTACGAGCAGTACTTC
many	TRBV7-9	NA	TRBJ2-7	13	CASRDTGRGEQYF	TGTGCCAGCAGGGACACAGGGCGCGGCGAGCAGTACTTC
NA	TRBV28	TRBD2	TRBJ2-3	14	CASRKSGAADTQYF	TGTGCCAGCAGAAAAAGCGGGGCGGCAGATACGCAGTATTTT
many	TRBV6-1	NA	TRBJ1-6	14	CASRDTIDNSPLHF	TGTGCCAGCAGGGACACCATAGATAATTCACCCCTCCACTTT
many	TRBV16	NA	TRBJ1-3	14	CASSQGLSGNTIYF	TGTGCCAGCAGCCAGGGACTCTCTGGAAACACCATATATTTT
few	TRBV7-2	TRBD2	TRBJ2-1	17	CASSLLGLASSYNEQFF	TGTGCCAGCAGCTTATTGGGACTAGCGAGCTCCTACAATGAGCAGTTCTTC
many	TRBV20-1	NA	TRBJ2-1	13	CSARDAAGLEQFF	TGCAGTGCTAGAGATGCGGCAGGTCTCGAGCAGTTCTTC
NA	TRBV19	NA	TRBJ2-7	14	CASSMMGAGDEQYF	TGTGCCAGTAGTATGATGGGGGCTGGCGACGAGCAGTACTTC
few	TRBV5-1	NA	TRBJ1-5	13	CASSPGEGQPQHF	TGCGCCAGCAGCCCGGGGGAGGGGCAGCCCCAGCATTTT
many	TRBV12-3/TRBV12-4	NA	TRBJ2-5	16	CASSLRSGRSGETQYF	TGTGCCAGCAGTTTAAGGTCCGGGCGCAGCGGAGAGACCCAGTACTTC
many	TRBV25-1	NA	TRBJ1-1	15	CASSEYGTGSHEAFF	TGTGCCAGCAGTGAATATGGAACAGGGAGTCATGAAGCTTTCTTT
many	TRBV28	TRBD2	TRBJ2-1	15	CASSRTSGGAREQFF	TGTGCCAGCAGCCGAACTAGCGGGGGGGCCCGAGAGCAGTTCTTC
medium-sized	TRBV7-8	TRBD2	TRBJ2-1	16	CASSLSMGLATGEQFF	TGTGCCAGCAGCTTAAGTATGGGACTAGCAACGGGTGAGCAGTTCTTC
medium-sized	TRBV20-1	TRBD2	TRBJ2-3	14	CSARASGSGHTQYF	TGCAGTGCTAGGGCTAGCGGGAGTGGTCATACGCAGTATTTT
medium-sized	TRBV28	TRBD1	TRBJ2-1	15	CASSLGRGSYNEQFF	TGTGCCAGCAGTTTAGGCAGGGGGAGTTACAATGAGCAGTTCTTC
many	TRBV30	TRBD2	TRBJ2-3	14	CAWSPGGDTDTQYF	TGTGCCTGGAGTCCCGGGGGGGACACAGATACGCAGTATTTT
medium-sized	TRBV28	NA	TRBJ1-2	14	CASSLKNINYGYTF	TGTGCCAGCAGTTTAAAGAATATTAACTATGGCTACACCTTC
many	TRBV3-1	NA	TRBJ1-6	12	CASSRGDSPLHF	TGTGCCAGCAGCCGCGGGGATTCACCCCTCCACTTT
many	TRBV15	NA	TRBJ1-1	15	CATSRGAGVATEAFF	TGTGCCACCAGCAGAGGTGCAGGGGTTGCCACTGAAGCTTTCTTT